This T cell receptor (beta chain) was documented in a study of T cell repertoires in urothelial bladder cancer. Study outcomes and limitations: Urothelial carcinoma specimens: median roughly 5,600 T cells versus over 20,000 in benign.

Here immunoSEQ multiplex PCR was the method, and the copy in TCRdb shows in-frame clones only, minus some. The sample has 5,000 to 7,500 clones; about two thirds are singletons. This clone was observed once. Its antigen remains unknown. Sequences were obtained from tumor-infiltrating cells from bladder cancer. This receptor was taken from a human donor with urothelial carcinoma.

In nucleotides, the CDR3 is TGTGCCTGGAGTGTACAGGGACAGGGGTGGGAGCAGTACTTC. Protein: CAWSVQGQGWEQYF. The chain carries TRBV30 and TRBJ2-7; 10 nucleotides line up with TRBD1. The junction had 6 bases not matched to a gene; V was cut back by 0 bases and J by 7 bases. The CDR3 has 14 residues. CDR1 GTSNPN and CDR2 SVGIG come from the germline V gene (reference sequence).